The next 32 T cell receptor beta chains were all read from a single sample in a study of early T cells in non-severe SARS-CoV-2 infection. TCRdb analysed the 5' RACE reads with MiXCR anew, one entry per CDR3 protein. The sample yields about 72,000 distinct CDR3 sequences, over 8% seen once. The sequencing input was whole blood. These receptors were taken from an adult who was a healthcare worker with PCR-confirmed SARS-CoV-2 infection or an uninfected control (not recorded which).

This clonotype was seen many times. The rearrangement uses TRBV18 and TRBJ2-1; D gene unclear. The V gene lost 3 bases and the J gene lost 6 bases, with 12 bases spanning the gap. Per germline, CDR1 KGHSH and CDR2 LQKENI. This CDR3 region has 14 residues. The CDR3 protein is CASSPVLGPNEQFF. The CDR3 DNA reads as TGTGCCAGCTCACCCGTTTTAGGGCCCAATGAGCAGTTCTTC.

CDR3 nucleotide sequence: TGTGCCAGCAGCTCAAGTCCAGGGGGTGGTACGCAGTATTTT. Translation gives CASSSSPGGGTQYF. The chain links TRBV7-2 to TRBJ2-3; 7 nucleotides align to TRBD1. With 4 bases clipped from V and 8 bases from J, the junction kept 9 bases outside the gene matches. The CDR3 extends over 14 amino acids. Germline assignment: CDR1 SGHTA and CDR2 FQGNSA.

Many counts were recorded for this clonotype. The chain links TRBV7-2 to TRBJ2-5; D unresolved. Germline V CDR1 and CDR2: SGHTA, FQGNSA. The ends were cut back, 0 bases at V and 7 bases at J, with 18 bases in the middle. This CDR3 contains 16 residues. The CDR3 sequence is CASSLAPSRSLGTQYF. The CDR3 nucleotides are TGTGCCAGCAGCTTAGCGCCCTCGCGATCGCTAGGGACCCAGTACTTC.

This clonotype has a count of ten or more. This chain links TRBV5-4 with TRBJ2-1; TRBD2 agrees at 12 bases. Germline assignment: CDR1 SGHNT and CDR2 YYREEE (reference sequence). V was clipped by 3 bases and J by 4 bases; unmatched bases: 8. This CDR3 is 17 amino acids long. CDR3 amino acids: CASSSRVTSGSYNEQFF. CDR3 nucleotides: TGTGCCAGCAGCTCGCGAGTGACTAGCGGGAGTTACAATGAGCAGTTCTTC.

The chain has TRBV5-4 and TRBJ2-1; 8 nucleotides align to TRBD2. The CDR3 is 15 amino acids. V shed 4 bases and J 7 bases; nucleotides not matched to a gene: 10. Looked up from germline, CDR1 is SGHNT and CDR2 is YYREEE (reference sequence). CDR3 sequence reads: CASSQRAGVGNEQFF. The CDR3, as DNA: TGTGCCAGCAGCCAAAGAGCGGGAGTCGGTAATGAGCAGTTCTTC.

This clonotype was counted many times. The gene calls are TRBV20-1 and TRBJ2-3; TRBD2 is a possible D gene (5 bases). Per the germline V gene, CDR1 is DFQATT and CDR2 is SNEGSKA (reference sequence). This CDR3 spans 11 amino acids. With 5 bases removed from V and 6 bases from J, the gap between germline ends came to 9 bases. CDR3: CSAFSGDTQYF. In DNA form, the CDR3 reads TGCAGTGCTTTTTCGGGGGATACGCAGTATTTT.

The table lists this clonotype with many counts. V is TRBV28 and J is TRBJ1-2, with 9 bases aligning to TRBD1. The ends lost 5 bases at V and 7 bases at J; junction bases unmatched: 5. The CDR3 spans 13 residues. Looked up from germline, CDR1 is MDHEN and CDR2 is SYDVKM. As DNA, the CDR3 is TGTGCCAGCAGTAGCACAGGGGGCCGTGGCTACACCTTC. Its protein is CASSSTGGRGYTF.

The chain has TRBV7-2 and TRBJ2-7; a possible D gene is TRBD1 (6 bases). The germline gives CDR1 SGHTA, CDR2 FQGNSA. V lost 0 bases and J lost 6, with 9 bases in between. The CDR3 totals 13 residues. Here the CDR3 reads CASSLAQGSEQYF. CDR3 DNA: TGTGCCAGCAGCTTAGCGCAGGGGAGCGAGCAGTACTTC.

The chain joins TRBV4-2 to TRBJ2-2; 12 bases agree with TRBD2. V lost 4 bases and J lost 4; bases outside the gene matches: 4. The CDR3 is 16 residues long. Germline CDR1 and CDR2: LGHNA and YNFKEQ. CDR3 protein: CASSPTSGRSTGELFF. In DNA form, the CDR3 reads TGTGCCAGCAGCCCGACTAGCGGGAGAAGCACCGGGGAGCTGTTTTTT.

This clonotype was picked up a small number of times. V usage is TRBV11-3 and J usage is TRBJ2-2, with D tentatively TRBD2 (5 bases). V shed 6 bases and J shed 6 bases, with 11 bases lying between them. The CDR3 consists of 13 residues. The V gene's germline CDR1 is SGHNT and CDR2 YENEEA. DNA of the CDR3: TGTGCCAGCAGTTCTAGCCACTCCGGGGAGCTGTTTTTT. Protein: CASSSSHSGELFF.

V is TRBV24-1 and J is TRBJ2-1, with 8 bases lining up with TRBD2. Germline CDR1 KGHDR, CDR2 SFDVKD. The CDR3 runs 13 residues. The V gene end was trimmed by 6 bases and the J gene end by 9 bases; junction bases not matched to a gene: 6. The CDR3 nucleotides read TGTGCCACCAGTCGGAGCGGGAGTAGTGAGCAGTTCTTC. This gives the protein CATSRSGSSEQFF.

This clonotype came up a few times. CDR3 in amino acids: CASSRDLLANEQFF. CDR3 nucleotides: TGTGCCAGCAGTCGGGACCTCTTAGCGAATGAGCAGTTCTTC. The gene calls are TRBV6-1 and TRBJ2-1; D may be TRBD1 or TRBD2 (5 bases each). CDR3 length equals 14 residues. With 5 bases removed from V and 7 bases from J, the gap between germline ends came to 15 bases. The V gene's germline CDR1 is MNHNS and CDR2 SASEGT.

This clonotype turned up a few times. The J gene is TRBJ1-3, the V gene TRBV20-1; D is perhaps TRBD1 (5 bases). V gave up 6 bases and J gave up 1 base, with 13 bases separating them. Germline CDR1 reads DFQATT; CDR2 reads SNEGSKA (reference sequence). The CDR3 runs 14 residues. DNA of the CDR3: TGCAGTGCCGCCACACAGGAATCTGGAAACACCATATATTTT. This encodes CSAATQESGNTIYF.

This clonotype was detected many times. The rearrangement uses TRBV20-1 and TRBJ1-6; 7 positions agree with TRBD1. Germline V CDR1 and CDR2: DFQATT, SNEGSKA (reference sequence). This CDR3 is built from 15 residues. The trim removed 5 bases at V and 5 bases at J, leaving 9 bases unmatched. CDR3 sequence (DNA): TGCAGTGCTCGACCCGCCGGACAGGATAATTCACCCCTCCACTTT. Protein sequence: CSARPAGQDNSPLHF.

The chain is built from TRBV7-2 and TRBJ2-3, with TRBD2 as a possible D gene (6 bases). CDR1 is SGHTA, CDR2 FQGNSA, per germline. Trimming left V 5 bases short and J 3 bases short, with 21 bases between. The length of the CDR3 is 17 residues. Here the CDR3 reads CASSDSYTSRKTDTQYF. The DNA for the CDR3 is TGTGCCAGCAGCGACTCATACACTAGCCGGAAGACAGATACGCAGTATTTT.

In its sample, this clonotype is medium-sized. The V gene is TRBV7-2, the J gene TRBJ2-1, with 10 bases aligning to TRBD1. Germline V gene data show CDR1 as SGHTA and CDR2 as FQGNSA. This CDR3 contains 14 residues. V lost 5 bases and J lost 8; bases outside the gene matches: 6. CDR3: CASSMDRGRDEQFF. CDR3 nucleotide sequence: TGTGCCAGCAGCATGGACAGGGGGAGGGATGAGCAGTTCTTC.

This clonotype was counted ten times or more. The chain joins TRBV9 to TRBJ2-3; D is undetermined. The germline gives CDR1 SGDLS, CDR2 YYNGEE. The CDR3 loop spans 16 amino acids. The V end was cut by 3 bases, the J end by 0 bases, with 14 bases between. DNA for the CDR3: TGTGCCAGCAGCGCCGACCGTGGGGTTAGCACAGATACGCAGTATTTT. It is translated as CASSADRGVSTDTQYF.

This clonotype was observed at least ten times. This sequence joins TRBV27 and TRBJ1-5; no clear D. There are 12 residues in the CDR3. Trimming left V 6 bases short and J 9 bases short, with 12 bases between. Germline CDR1 MNHEY, CDR2 SMNVEV (reference sequence). Here the CDR3 DNA reads TGTGCCAGCAGCTCGACTTCTCGGCCCCAGCATTTT. Translating gives CASSSTSRPQHF.

This clonotype was observed a handful of times. CDR3 loop: CASSQAGNTEAFF. As DNA, the CDR3 is TGTGCCAGCAGCCAAGCCGGCAACACTGAAGCTTTCTTT. The V and J genes are TRBV4-2 and TRBJ1-1; D is ambiguous. V lost 1 base, J lost 2 bases, and 5 bases lay in between. This CDR3 contains 13 residues. Germline values: CDR1 LGHNA, CDR2 YNFKEQ.

This clonotype was counted at least ten times. This chain uses TRBV20-1 with TRBJ2-3; no reliable D call. V was pared by 5 bases and J by 6 bases, with 21 bases between. CDR1 is DFQATT, CDR2 SNEGSKA, per germline (reference sequence). The CDR3 consists of 15 residues. CDR3 sequence reads: CSAAYRNGFTDTQYF. CDR3 coding DNA: TGCAGTGCTGCCTATCGAAATGGTTTCACGGATACGCAGTATTTT.

This clonotype was detected a few times. This chain uses TRBV20-1 with TRBJ2-1; TRBD2 might be the D (5 bases). CDR1 and CDR2 (germline): DFQATT, SNEGSKA (reference sequence). CDR3 length equals 16 residues. Between the trimmed V and J ends, which lost 3 bases and 0 bases, there was a span of 15 bases. The CDR3 sequence is CSASLPGGSSYNEQFF. DNA for the CDR3: TGCAGTGCTAGCCTCCCCGGTGGGAGCTCCTACAATGAGCAGTTCTTC.

This clonotype was counted only a few times. The V gene is TRBV6-5, the J gene TRBJ2-2; weak D call: TRBD1 (5 bases). CDR1 and CDR2 (germline): MNHEY, SVGAGI. V was shortened by 1 base and J by 1 base, with 10 bases between the two germline ends. CDR3 length equals 16 residues. The CDR3 coding sequence is TGTGCCAGCAGTTACTTAGGGGCCGGGAACACCGGGGAGCTGTTTTTT. Its translation: CASSYLGAGNTGELFF.

This clonotype was picked up a small number of times. The chain combines TRBV11-1 with TRBJ2-3, with D maybe TRBD1 (6 bases). CDR1 and CDR2 from the germline V gene are SGHAT and FQDESV (reference sequence). V dropped 4 bases and J dropped 0 bases, with 14 bases sitting between them. The CDR3 spans 16 residues. The CDR3 reads CASSSWTAISTDTQYF. CDR3 DNA sequence: TGTGCCAGCAGCTCTTGGACAGCGATTAGCACAGATACGCAGTATTTT.

The V and J genes are TRBV5-1 and TRBJ1-1, with 8 bases identical to TRBD1. Germline V gene lookup returns CDR1 SGHRS and CDR2 YFSETQ. The junction had 4 bases not matched to a gene; V was cut back by 3 bases and J by 3 bases. The CDR3 has 14 residues. The CDR3 DNA sequence: TGCGCCAGCAGCTCTCAGGGGGCTGACACTGAAGCTTTCTTT. This sequence encodes CASSSQGADTEAFF.

This clonotype was seen only a few times. V is TRBV10-3 and J is TRBJ2-3; no clear D gene. Deletions cut 9 bases from V and 0 bases from J, with 7 bases between. CDR3 length equals 12 residues. CDR1 and CDR2 from the germline V gene are ENHRY and SYGVKD. CDR3 sequence (DNA): TGTGCCATTGATGATAGCACAGATACGCAGTATTTT. The encoded protein is CAIDDSTDTQYF.

This clonotype was counted at least ten times. The V and J genes are TRBV4-2 and TRBJ2-5; possible D gene TRBD1, 5 bases. CDR1 is LGHNA and CDR2 is YNFKEQ in the germline V gene. The CDR3 has 14 residues. V was trimmed by 1 base and J by 3 bases, leaving 9 bases between them. The CDR3 DNA is TGTGCCAGCAGCCAAGTCCAGGGTAAAGAGACCCAGTACTTC. Its protein is CASSQVQGKETQYF.

The chain carries TRBV5-1 and TRBJ2-1, with TRBD2 matching 9 bases. The CDR3 contains 15 residues. Trimming at V came to 0 bases and at J to 6 bases, leaving 4 bases not matched to a gene. The germline V gene encodes CDR1 SGHRS and CDR2 YFSETQ. The CDR3 spells CASSLGSSGVNEQFF. CDR3 DNA: TGCGCCAGCAGCTTGGGCTCTAGCGGGGTCAATGAGCAGTTCTTC.

The rearrangement joins TRBV5-5 to TRBJ1-5; TRBD1 aligns across 7 bases. Germline V gene lookup returns CDR1 SGHKS and CDR2 YYEKEE (reference sequence). The junction had 7 bases not matched to a gene; V was cut back by 4 bases and J by 3 bases. The CDR3 runs to 15 residues. The CDR3 sequence: CASSNRGMNNQPQHF. CDR3 coding DNA: TGTGCCAGCAGCAACAGGGGCATGAACAATCAGCCCCAGCATTTT.

This clonotype was counted only a few times. The genes are TRBV29-1 and TRBJ1-2; no clear D gene. Germline-derived CDR1 and CDR2 are SQVTM and ANQGSEA. The CDR3 sequence is 9 residues long. Trimming took 1 base from V and 8 from J, leaving 2 bases between them. CDR3 amino acids: CSVEGGYTF. The CDR3 region has the DNA TGCAGCGTTGAAGGGGGCTACACCTTC.

This clonotype was counted many times. V and J are TRBV30 and TRBJ2-5, with 10 bases matching TRBD2. This CDR3 has 15 residues. The trim removed 2 bases at V and 1 base at J, leaving 4 bases unmatched. Germline values: CDR1 GTSNPN, CDR2 SVGIG (reference sequence). CDR3 amino acids: CAWSTGLAIQETQYF. In nucleotides, the CDR3 is TGTGCCTGGAGTACGGGACTAGCGATCCAAGAGACCCAGTACTTC.

The table lists this clonotype with many counts. The chain recombines TRBV20-1 with TRBJ1-4; no definite D call. V gave up 6 bases and J gave up 6 bases, with 8 bases separating them. The CDR3 covers 11 residues. Per germline, CDR1 DFQATT and CDR2 SNEGSKA (reference sequence). This CDR3 is CSALYDEKLFF. Written as DNA, the CDR3 is TGCAGTGCCCTTTATGATGAAAAACTGTTTTTT.

This clonotype was counted many times. The J gene is TRBJ1-4, the V gene TRBV15, with D uncertain. This CDR3 has 16 amino acids. The germline V and J ends were trimmed by 0 bases and 10 bases, with 18 bases remaining between them. CDR1 LNHNV and CDR2 YYDKDF come from the germline V gene (reference sequence). CDR3 loop: CATSRDLSGPQRKLFF. The CDR3 DNA reads TGTGCCACCAGCAGAGATTTATCCGGGCCCCAAAGAAAACTGTTTTTT.